Given below is one T cell receptor beta chain in context. These data originate in a study of T cell responses to AZD1222 COVID-19 vaccine. This CDR3 contains 16 residues. V was shortened by 5 bases and J by 4 bases, with 18 bases between the two germline ends. Germline CDR1 SGHAT, CDR2 FQDESV (reference sequence). Libraries were prepared by immunoSEQ multiplex PCR; TCRdb keeps only in-frame clonotypes and omits some of them. The sample includes 190,000 or so clones, about 89% of them seen just once. The material was peripheral blood, obtained 28 days after the second AZD1222 dose. This chain links TRBV11-1 with TRBJ2-1; a weak D match, TRBD2 (5 bases). The sequence was collected from an adult who received the AZD1222 COVID-19 vaccine. The CDR3 reads CASSIGLYLGYNEQFF. The CDR3 nucleotides are TGTGCCAGCAGCATCGGACTCTACCTGGGGTACAATGAGCAGTTCTTC.